The 20 T cell receptor beta chains reported below all come from one sample, sequenced in a study of blood T cell repertoires in COVID-19. Assay used: immunoSEQ multiplex PCR; TCRdb lists only in-frame clones, some missing. The sample lists about 150,000 clones, around 83% occurring once. Sequencing input: PBMCs or T cells enriched from blood (not recorded which). The receptors were gathered from a man aged 50-59 years who had recovered from COVID-19.

This clone was observed once. V is TRBV5-6 and J is TRBJ1-5; 8 bases align to TRBD1. The J segment lost 2 bases and the V segment lost 4 bases, leaving 8 bases of the junction unmatched. CDR1 is SGHDT, CDR2 YYEEEE, per germline. The length of the CDR3 is 16 residues. DNA for the CDR3: TGTGCCAGCAGCATAAGACAGGGGTCGGGCAATCAGCCCCAGCATTTT. It codes for CASSIRQGSGNQPQHF.

The chain is built from TRBV6-2 or TRBV6-3 and TRBJ2-5, with D possibly matching TRBD1 (7 bases). CDR1 MNHEY and CDR2 SVGEGT come from the germline V gene. V was clipped by 0 bases and J by 1 base, with 15 bases between them. The CDR3 is 17 amino acids. DNA for the CDR3: TGTGCCAGCAGTTACTCGCAAATCCAGGGGGGCCAAGAGACCCAGTACTTC. Translating gives CASSYSQIQGGQETQYF.

The V and J genes are TRBV3-1 (or the pseudogene TRBV3-2) and TRBJ1-3, with D perhaps TRBD1 (5 bases). Germline V gene data show CDR1 as LGHDT and CDR2 as YNNKEL (reference sequence). The V end was cut by 2 bases, the J end by 0 bases, with 11 bases between. The CDR3 runs 16 residues. The CDR3 region is CASSQPSTDSGNTIYF. CDR3 DNA sequence: TGTGCCAGCAGCCAACCGTCGACAGACTCTGGAAACACCATATATTTT.

The CDR3 region has the DNA TGTGCCAGTAGCCTTGCTACAGGGGGCACGTGGAATCAGCCCCAGCATTTT. Translated, it gives CASSLATGGTWNQPQHF. The rearrangement joins TRBV19 to TRBJ1-5, with TRBD1 matching over 9 bases. Losses at the gene ends were 6 bases for V and 4 bases for J; bases not matched to a gene: 13. CDR3 size: 17 residues. CDR1 is LNHDA, CDR2 SQIVND, per germline (reference sequence).

This clone appeared a few times. The chain recombines TRBV2 with TRBJ1-1; 7 nucleotides agree with TRBD1. Germline CDR1 and CDR2: SNHLY and FYNNEI. The trim removed 7 bases at V and 0 bases at J, leaving 5 bases unmatched. The CDR3 contains 14 residues. CDR3 coding DNA: TGTGCCAGCAAAAAGACAGGGATGAACACTGAAGCTTTCTTT. The encoded protein is CASKKTGMNTEAFF.

This clone was seen only once. This chain joins TRBV5-1 and TRBJ2-1; D is perhaps TRBD1 (8 bases). Trimming removed 2 bases from V and 4 bases from J, with 13 bases in between. The germline gives CDR1 SGHRS, CDR2 YFSETQ. CDR3 size: 15 residues. The CDR3 region has the DNA TGCGCCAGCAGCTTACAACAGGGGGGGTACAATGAGCAGTTCTTC. It specifies CASSLQQGGYNEQFF. Looking up the rest from reference TRBV5-1 and TRBJ2-1 gives the full variable domain: KAGVTQTPRYLIKTRGQQVTLSCSPISGHRSVSWYQQTPGQGLQFLFEYFSETQRNKGNFPGRFSGRQFSNSRSEMNVSTLELGDSALYLCASSLQQGGYNEQFFGPGTRLTVL.

The J gene is TRBJ2-7, the V gene TRBV27; 9 bases align to TRBD1. J was trimmed by 3 bases and V by 5 bases; bases with no gene match: 8. This CDR3 spans 15 amino acids. CDR1 is MNHEY and CDR2 is SMNVEV in the germline V gene (reference sequence). The CDR3: CASSLTGGRHYEQYF. Here the CDR3 DNA reads TGTGCCAGCAGTCTGACAGGGGGGAGACACTACGAGCAGTACTTC.

This chain connects TRBV6-2 or TRBV6-3 to TRBJ1-1; D is undetermined. Germline CDR1 MNHEY, CDR2 SVGEGT. V was clipped by 8 bases and J by 3 bases, with 13 bases between them. The CDR3 has 13 residues. CDR3 loop: CASGLAVYTEAFF. In nucleotides, the CDR3 is TGTGCCAGCGGCCTAGCGGTTTACACTGAAGCTTTCTTT.

The DNA for the CDR3 is TGTGCCAGCAGTTACGGAGGGGAAACAGATACGCAGTATTTT. Protein product: CASSYGGETDTQYF. The chain has TRBV6-2 or TRBV6-3 and TRBJ2-3; TRBD2 might be the D (6 bases). The V gene lost 2 bases and the J gene lost 3 bases, with 9 bases spanning the gap. The CDR3 has 14 residues. Germline loops: CDR1 MNHEY, CDR2 SVGEGT.

This clone was seen only once. The rearrangement uses TRBV19 and TRBJ2-7; D ambiguous. CDR1 and CDR2 from the germline V gene are LNHDA and SQIVND (reference sequence). Trimming left V 5 bases short and J 2 bases short, with 13 bases between. This CDR3 has 14 residues. The CDR3 here is CASSFARQAYEQYF. As DNA, the CDR3 is TGTGCCAGTAGTTTCGCGAGACAAGCCTACGAGCAGTACTTC.

V is TRBV4-3 and J is TRBJ2-1; the D gene is possibly TRBD2 (5 bases). Germline CDR1 reads LGHNA; CDR2 reads YSLEER. CDR3 size: 15 residues. Trimming removed 5 bases from V and 6 bases from J, with 17 bases in between. CDR3 region: CASSYNSGFGNEQFF. The CDR3 nucleotides read TGCGCCAGCAGCTACAACTCGGGGTTCGGCAATGAGCAGTTCTTC.

This clone occurred once. J is TRBJ2-7 and V is TRBV7-2; 9 nucleotides align to TRBD1. This CDR3 has 15 amino acids. V lost 5 bases and J lost 2; bases outside the gene matches: 7. From germline, CDR1 is SGHTA and CDR2 FQGNSA. This chain's CDR3 is CASSRDGTGPYEQYF. The CDR3 nucleotides are TGTGCCAGCAGCAGAGATGGGACAGGGCCCTACGAGCAGTACTTC.

This chain joins TRBV18 and TRBJ1-2, with 9 bases identical to TRBD1. The CDR3 has 14 residues. V was clipped by 6 bases and J by 4 bases; unmatched bases: 6. Germline values: CDR1 KGHSH, CDR2 LQKENI. The CDR3 DNA reads as TGTGCCAGCTCCCTGGACAGGGGCTCCTATGGCTACACCTTC. Protein sequence: CASSLDRGSYGYTF. Variable domain in full (rest from reference TRBV18 and TRBJ1-2): NAGVMQNPRHLVRRRGQEARLRCSPMKGHSHVYWYRQLPEEGLKFMVYLQKENIIDESGMPKERFSAEFPKEGPSILRIQQVVRGDSAAYFCASSLDRGSYGYTFGSGTRLTVV.

The V call is TRBV29-1, the J call TRBJ2-2; D might be TRBD2 (6 bases). This CDR3 is 12 amino acids long. CDR1 is SQVTM and CDR2 is ANQGSEA in the germline V gene. V dropped 6 bases and J dropped 5 bases, with 10 bases sitting between them. The CDR3 spells CSVSRGTGELFF. The CDR3 nucleotides read TGCAGCGTCAGCCGGGGGACCGGGGAGCTGTTTTTT.

The rearrangement links TRBV5-5 to TRBJ1-5, with 8 positions matching TRBD1. Unmatched junction bases numbered 6, after V lost 0 bases and J lost 1 base. The V gene's germline CDR1 is SGHKS and CDR2 YYEKEE (reference sequence). This CDR3 is built from 17 residues. In nucleotides, the CDR3 is TGTGCCAGCAGCTTGGTTGTACAGGGGGGCAGCAATCAGCCCCAGCATTTT. It is translated as CASSLVVQGGSNQPQHF. Full variable domain (rest looked up from reference TRBV5-5 and TRBJ1-5): DAGVTQSPTHLIKTRGQQVTLRCSPISGHKSVSWYQQVLGQGPQFIFQYYEKEERGRGNFPDRFSARQFPNYSSELNVNALLLGDSALYLCASSLVVQGGSNQPQHFGDGTRLSIL.

The V gene is TRBV30, the J gene TRBJ1-6; TRBD1 agrees at 8 bases. The CDR3 is made up of 14 amino acids. The junction had 6 bases not matched to a gene; V was cut back by 2 bases and J by 9 bases. Looked up from germline, CDR1 is GTSNPN and CDR2 is SVGIG (reference sequence). The CDR3 DNA reads TGTGCCTGGAGTTTGGCAGGGGGCGGTTCACCCCTCCACTTT. This codes for CAWSLAGGGSPLHF.

The chain recombines TRBV27 with TRBJ1-2, with 7 bases identical to TRBD1. The CDR3 spans 13 residues. The V gene end was trimmed by 7 bases and the J gene end by 6 bases; junction bases not matched to a gene: 8. Germline CDR1 MNHEY, CDR2 SMNVEV (reference sequence). The CDR3 bases are TGTGCCAGCAATTTTGGACAGGTCGATGGCTACACCTTC. Its protein is CASNFGQVDGYTF.

The CDR3 reads CASSPIWGGTEAFF. DNA of the CDR3: TGTGCCAGCAGTCCCATCTGGGGGGGGACTGAAGCTTTCTTT. The genes are TRBV7-9 and TRBJ1-1, with D possibly being TRBD1 (5 bases). The CDR3 runs 14 residues. Germline CDR1 is SEHNR and CDR2 is FQNEAQ (reference sequence). V lost 6 bases and J 5 bases, leaving 16 bases between the germline ends.

This sequence joins TRBV7-2 and TRBJ1-2, with D possibly TRBD1 on 5 matching bases. This CDR3 has 13 residues. V was clipped by 5 bases and J by 4 bases, with 11 bases between them. Per the germline V gene, CDR1 is SGHTA and CDR2 is FQGNSA. CDR3 in amino acids: CASSQRTSYGYTF. CDR3 DNA: TGTGCCAGCAGCCAAAGGACAAGCTATGGCTACACCTTC.

The chain employs TRBV7-6 and TRBJ2-5; D may be TRBD2 (7 bases). The CDR3 is 16 amino acids. Per germline, CDR1 SGHVS and CDR2 FNYEAQ. The V and J ends lost 1 base and 1 base respectively, with 13 bases between them. As DNA, the CDR3 is TGTGCCAGCAGCTTAGGTGGGGGGGGGCTCCAAGAGACCCAGTACTTC. Translated, it gives CASSLGGGGLQETQYF.